One sample yielded the 20 T cell receptor beta chains listed below, sequenced in a study of T cells in Graves' hyperthyroidism and ophthalmopathy. Researchers amplified the TCR beta CDR3 regions from RNA transcripts. The TCR CDR3 was amplified in a first-round RT-PCR using the HTBI primer set. TCRdb ran MiXCR on the multiplex PCR reads and lists one entry per CDR3 protein. Of 690,000 or so distinct CDR3 sequences in the sample, over 15% were seen once. The sample consisted of blood. The receptors shown here come from a woman between 45 and 65 years old with Graves' hyperthyroidism that later progressed to Graves' ophthalmopathy.

This clonotype has more than one count but fewer than ten. The genes are TRBV29-1 and TRBJ2-7, with 7 bases matching TRBD2. The CDR3 extends over 14 amino acids. The germline V gene encodes CDR1 SQVTM and CDR2 ANQGSEA. The J segment lost 3 bases and the V segment lost 3 bases, leaving 8 bases of the junction unmatched. CDR3: CSVEERGEDYEQYF. The CDR3 region has the DNA TGCAGCGTTGAGGAACGGGGGGAGGACTACGAGCAGTACTTC.

The V gene is TRBV19, the J gene TRBJ1-2; no clear D gene. The V end lost 3 bases, the J end lost 5 bases, and 10 bases lay between the germline ends. The CDR3 runs 13 residues. Germline V gene sequence: CDR1 LNHDA, CDR2 SQIVND (reference sequence). CDR3 amino acids: CASSIQRDYGYTF. The CDR3 nucleotides read TGTGCCAGTAGTATCCAGAGGGATTATGGCTACACCTTC.

V and J are TRBV5-6 and TRBJ1-1, with D perhaps TRBD1 (5 bases). The V end lost 2 bases, the J end lost 1 base, and 9 bases lay between the germline ends. The CDR3 totals 14 residues. Germline V gene lookup returns CDR1 SGHDT and CDR2 YYEEEE. The DNA of the CDR3 is TGTGCCAGCAGCTTTCCACAGGCGAACACTGAAGCTTTCTTT. This sequence encodes CASSFPQANTEAFF.

This clonotype was detected a few times. This CDR3 reads CASSLVGAGGNEQFF. In nucleotides, the CDR3 is TGTGCCAGCAGCTTGGTTGGGGCAGGGGGGAATGAGCAGTTCTTC. The V call is TRBV5-4, the J call TRBJ2-1; D might be TRBD1 (7 bases). Per germline, CDR1 SGHNT and CDR2 YYREEE (reference sequence). The CDR3 runs to 15 residues. With 0 bases removed from V and 7 bases from J, the gap between germline ends came to 14 bases. Full variable domain (remainder filled in from reference TRBV5-4 and TRBJ2-1): ETGVTQSPTHLIKTRGQQVTLRCSSQSGHNTVSWYQQALGQGPQFIFQYYREEENGRGNFPPRFSGLQFPNYSSELNVNALELDDSALYLCASSLVGAGGNEQFFGPGTRLTVL.

The sample holds a few counts of this clonotype. V gene TRBV6-2 or TRBV6-3 combines with J gene TRBJ2-7; D may be TRBD2 (6 bases). V gave up 6 bases and J gave up 0 bases, with 12 bases separating them. The germline V gene encodes CDR1 MNHEY and CDR2 SVGEGT. The CDR3 extends over 14 amino acids. The CDR3 loop reads CASSRRLDSYEQYF. CDR3 DNA sequence: TGTGCCAGCAGCCGACGACTAGACTCCTACGAGCAGTACTTC.

The chain is built from TRBV27 and TRBJ1-1; 7 nucleotides line up with TRBD1. This CDR3 region has 13 residues. CDR1 is MNHEY and CDR2 is SMNVEV in the germline V gene (reference sequence). The V and J ends lost 7 bases and 9 bases, in that order; junction bases with no gene match: 11. In DNA, the CDR3 is TGTGCCAGCAAGGACAGGACTCGAGGGAAAGCTTTCTTT. It specifies CASKDRTRGKAFF.

This clonotype was detected ten times or more. This chain uses TRBV20-1 with TRBJ2-7; D is possibly TRBD1 or TRBD2 (5 bases each). The CDR3 is 13 residues long. Trimming took 2 bases from V and 7 from J, leaving 15 bases between them. CDR1 is DFQATT and CDR2 is SNEGSKA in the germline V gene (reference sequence). CDR3 sequence (DNA): TGCAGTGCTAGAAGGGCTTCCGAGGGGGAGCAGTACTTC. Translation: CSARRASEGEQYF.

This clonotype has a handful of counts. The chain has TRBV7-2 and TRBJ2-2; D tentatively fits TRBD1 or TRBD2 (5 bases each). This CDR3 contains 15 residues. Germline V CDR1 and CDR2: SGHTA, FQGNSA. The V and J ends lost 1 base and 6 bases respectively, with 12 bases between them. The CDR3 loop reads CASSLEFGAAGELFF. As DNA, the CDR3 is TGTGCCAGCAGCTTAGAGTTCGGGGCGGCCGGGGAGCTGTTTTTT.

This clonotype has at least ten counts. The rearrangement joins TRBV5-1 to TRBJ1-1, with 7 bases matching TRBD1. J lost 0 bases, V lost 3 bases, and 5 bases had no gene match. CDR3 length: 15 amino acids. Germline CDR1 and CDR2: SGHRS and YFSETQ. The CDR3 DNA sequence: TGCGCCAGCAGCTCATTGGGACAGTTGAACACTGAAGCTTTCTTT. As protein: CASSSLGQLNTEAFF.

This chain joins TRBV5-5 and TRBJ2-7, with a tentative D call TRBD2 (6 bases). Deletions cut 5 bases from V and 0 bases from J, with 15 bases between. Per germline, CDR1 SGHKS and CDR2 YYEKEE (reference sequence). The CDR3 covers 15 residues. CDR3 nucleotide sequence: TGTGCCAGCAGTTACCGACCGGGGGACTCCTACGAGCAGTACTTC. Its protein product is CASSYRPGDSYEQYF.

This rearrangement joins TRBV6-1 to TRBJ1-5; 7 nucleotides agree with TRBD1. The junction had 9 bases not matched to a gene; V was cut back by 6 bases and J by 7 bases. This CDR3 has 14 amino acids. Germline loops: CDR1 MNHNS, CDR2 SASEGT. The DNA of the CDR3 is TGTGCCAGCAGCCCTAGACAGGGCCTGCAGCCCCAGCATTTT. Translation gives CASSPRQGLQPQHF.

J is TRBJ2-7 and V is TRBV9; tentatively, D is TRBD1 or TRBD2 (6 bases each). The germline CDR1 and CDR2 sequences are SGDLS and YYNGEE. The CDR3 length is 12 residues. Between the trimmed V and J ends, which lost 3 bases and 5 bases, there was a span of 9 bases. The CDR3 bases are TGTGCCAGCAGCGCCGGGGGCCACGAGCAGTACTTC. Translated, it gives CASSAGGHEQYF.

This clonotype was observed a handful of times. V and J are TRBV3-1 and TRBJ2-3; maybe TRBD1 (5 bases). V shed 1 base and J shed 2 bases, with 13 bases lying between them. The CDR3 contains 16 residues. Germline lookup yields CDR1 LGHDT and CDR2 YNNKEL (reference sequence). The CDR3 region has the DNA TGTGCCAGCAGCCAAGGGGTGGCAGGGTCCACAGATACGCAGTATTTT. The encoded protein is CASSQGVAGSTDTQYF.

This rearrangement joins TRBV4-1 to TRBJ2-3; TRBD2 aligns across 8 bases. CDR1 is MGHRA, CDR2 YSYEKL, per germline. V shed 2 bases and J 1 base; nucleotides not matched to a gene: 2. The CDR3 consists of 15 residues. CDR3 region: CASSQPRGGTDTQYF. In DNA form, the CDR3 reads TGCGCCAGCAGCCAACCGCGGGGGGGCACAGATACGCAGTATTTT.

This clonotype was counted at least ten times. J is TRBJ2-7 and V is TRBV18; D not resolved. The CDR3 runs to 11 residues. Trimming took 1 base from V and 6 from J, leaving 4 bases between them. The V gene's germline CDR1 is KGHSH and CDR2 LQKENI. The CDR3 sequence is CASSPQVEQYF. DNA of the CDR3: TGTGCCAGCTCACCACAAGTCGAGCAGTACTTC. Using reference TRBV18 and TRBJ2-7 for the parts outside the CDR3, the full variable domain is NAGVMQNPRHLVRRRGQEARLRCSPMKGHSHVYWYRQLPEEGLKFMVYLQKENIIDESGMPKERFSAEFPKEGPSILRIQQVVRGDSAAYFCASSPQVEQYFGPGTRLTVT.

The V and J genes are TRBV29-1 and TRBJ2-7; possibly TRBD2 for D (5 bases). This CDR3 is 15 amino acids long. Trimming stripped 6 bases from V and 0 bases from J, with 18 bases between. From germline, CDR1 is SQVTM and CDR2 ANQGSEA. CDR3 in amino acids: CSVLHSRETSYEQYF. The CDR3 region has the DNA TGCAGCGTCCTACACAGTAGGGAGACCTCCTACGAGCAGTACTTC.

This clonotype was recorded many times. The chain is built from TRBV29-1 and TRBJ2-7; D ambiguous. CDR1 is SQVTM and CDR2 is ANQGSEA in the germline V gene. CDR3 size: 13 residues. V lost 4 bases to trimming and J lost 3 bases, with 13 bases between them. The CDR3 DNA is TGCAGCGTTGGAGGTCTAACCAACTACGAGCAGTACTTC. This codes for CSVGGLTNYEQYF.

V usage is TRBV18 and J usage is TRBJ2-3; D is perhaps TRBD2 (6 bases). CDR3 length: 13 amino acids. Trimming left V 3 bases short and J 9 bases short, with 13 bases between. CDR1 KGHSH and CDR2 LQKENI come from the germline V gene. This chain's CDR3 is CASSPDGGQTQYF. CDR3 nucleotides: TGTGCCAGCTCACCCGACGGGGGTCAGACGCAGTATTTT.

This clonotype was counted between two and nine times. The chain is built from TRBV7-9 and TRBJ1-2; D uncertain. V was clipped by 2 bases and J by 0 bases, with 16 bases between them. CDR1 SEHNR and CDR2 FQNEAQ come from the germline V gene (reference sequence). The CDR3 totals 17 residues. CDR3 nucleotide sequence: TGTGCCAGCAGCTTATTTGGAACTGAAGGAGCTAACTATGGCTACACCTTC. It codes for CASSLFGTEGANYGYTF. The entire variable domain, with the rest obtained from reference TRBV7-9 and TRBJ1-2, is as follows: DTGVSQNPRHKITKRGQNVTFRCDPISEHNRLYWYRQTLGQGPEFLTYFQNEAQLEKSRLLSDRFSAERPKGSFSTLEIQRTEQGDSAMYLCASSLFGTEGANYGYTFGSGTRLTVV.

The chain has TRBV24-1 and TRBJ2-7; no firm D call. Between the trimmed V and J ends, which lost 4 bases and 4 bases, there was a span of 10 bases. The CDR3 length is 13 residues. Germline-derived CDR1 and CDR2 are KGHDR and SFDVKD. CDR3 sequence: CATSDGPLYEQYF. In DNA, the CDR3 is TGTGCCACCAGTGACGGACCGTTATACGAGCAGTACTTC.